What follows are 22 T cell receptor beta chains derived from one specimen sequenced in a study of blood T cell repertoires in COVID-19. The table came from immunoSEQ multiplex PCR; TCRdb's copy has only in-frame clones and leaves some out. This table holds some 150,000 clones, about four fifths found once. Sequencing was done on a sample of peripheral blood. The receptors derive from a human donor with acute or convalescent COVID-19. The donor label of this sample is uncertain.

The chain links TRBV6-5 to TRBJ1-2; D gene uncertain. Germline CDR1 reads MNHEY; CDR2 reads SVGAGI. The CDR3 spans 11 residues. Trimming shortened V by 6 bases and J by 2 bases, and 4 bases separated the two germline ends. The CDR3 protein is CASSLNYGYTF. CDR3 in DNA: TGTGCCAGCAGCCTGAACTATGGCTACACCTTC.

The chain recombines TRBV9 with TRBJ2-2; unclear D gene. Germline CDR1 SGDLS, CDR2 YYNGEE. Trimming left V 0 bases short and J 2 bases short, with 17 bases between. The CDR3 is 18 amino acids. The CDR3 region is CASSVDLVIWKNTGELFF. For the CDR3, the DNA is TGTGCCAGCAGCGTAGACCTAGTTATTTGGAAAAACACCGGGGAGCTGTTTTTT.

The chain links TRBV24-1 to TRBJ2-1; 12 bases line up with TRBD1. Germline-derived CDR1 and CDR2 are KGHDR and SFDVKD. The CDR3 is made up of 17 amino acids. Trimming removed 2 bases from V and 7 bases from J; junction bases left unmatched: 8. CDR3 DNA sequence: TGTGCCACCAGTGATTCGGGGACAGGGGGCATAACGAATGAGCAGTTCTTC. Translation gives CATSDSGTGGITNEQFF.

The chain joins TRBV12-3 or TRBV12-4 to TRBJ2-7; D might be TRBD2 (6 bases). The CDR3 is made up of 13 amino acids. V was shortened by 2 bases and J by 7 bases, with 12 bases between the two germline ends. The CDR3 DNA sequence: TGTGCCAGCAGTTTATCCGGTGCGGGGGAGCAGTACTTC. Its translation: CASSLSGAGEQYF.

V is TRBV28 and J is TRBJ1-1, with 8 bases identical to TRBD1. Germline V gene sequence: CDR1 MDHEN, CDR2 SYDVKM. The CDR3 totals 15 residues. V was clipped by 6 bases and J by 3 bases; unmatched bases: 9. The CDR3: CASRHGNRGYTEAFF. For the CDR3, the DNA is TGTGCCAGCAGACACGGAAACAGGGGGTACACTGAAGCTTTCTTT. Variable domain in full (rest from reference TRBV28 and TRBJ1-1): DVKVTQSSRYLVKRTGEKVFLECVQDMDHENMFWYRQDPGLGLRLIYFSYDVKMKEKGDIPEGYSVSREKKERFSLILESASTNQTSMYLCASRHGNRGYTEAFFGQGTRLTVV.

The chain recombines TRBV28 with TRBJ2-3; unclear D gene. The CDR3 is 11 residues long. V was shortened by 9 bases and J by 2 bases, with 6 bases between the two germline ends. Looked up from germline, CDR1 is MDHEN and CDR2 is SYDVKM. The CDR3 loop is CASTVTDTQYF. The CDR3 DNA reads TGTGCCAGTACGGTCACAGATACGCAGTATTTT.

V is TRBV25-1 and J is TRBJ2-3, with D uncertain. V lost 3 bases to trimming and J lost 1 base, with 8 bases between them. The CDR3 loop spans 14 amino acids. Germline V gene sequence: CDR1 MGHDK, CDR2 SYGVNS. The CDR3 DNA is TGTGCCAGCAGTGATTTCCGGGGCACAGATACGCAGTATTTT. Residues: CASSDFRGTDTQYF.

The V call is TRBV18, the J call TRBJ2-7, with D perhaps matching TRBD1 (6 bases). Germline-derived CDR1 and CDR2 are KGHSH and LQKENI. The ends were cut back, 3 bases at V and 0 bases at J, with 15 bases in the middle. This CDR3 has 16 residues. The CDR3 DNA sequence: TGTGCCAGCTCACCTTCCCAGGGGCCTGTCTCCTACGAGCAGTACTTC. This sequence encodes CASSPSQGPVSYEQYF.

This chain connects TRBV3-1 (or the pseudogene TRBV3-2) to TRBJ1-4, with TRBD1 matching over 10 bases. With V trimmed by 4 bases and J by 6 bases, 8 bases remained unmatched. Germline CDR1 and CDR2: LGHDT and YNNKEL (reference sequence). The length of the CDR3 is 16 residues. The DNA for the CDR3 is TGTGCCAGCAGCCTCGGGACAGGGGAGGTGGATGAAAAACTGTTTTTT. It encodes CASSLGTGEVDEKLFF.

CDR3 sequence: CASSLSRGYSPLHF. The CDR3 coding sequence is TGTGCCAGCAGCTTAAGCAGGGGGTATTCACCCCTCCACTTT. The chain links TRBV7-9 to TRBJ1-6, with TRBD1 matching over 7 bases. Trimming cost V 2 bases and J 8 bases; bases outside gene matches: 3. The germline CDR1 and CDR2 sequences are SEHNR and FQNEAQ (reference sequence). This CDR3 contains 14 residues.

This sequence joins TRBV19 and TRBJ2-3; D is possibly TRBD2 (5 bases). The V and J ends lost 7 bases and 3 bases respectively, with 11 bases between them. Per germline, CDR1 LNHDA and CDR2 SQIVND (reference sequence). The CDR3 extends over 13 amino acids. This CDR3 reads CASTGRGTDTQYF. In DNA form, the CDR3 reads TGTGCCAGTACCGGACGGGGAACAGATACGCAGTATTTT.

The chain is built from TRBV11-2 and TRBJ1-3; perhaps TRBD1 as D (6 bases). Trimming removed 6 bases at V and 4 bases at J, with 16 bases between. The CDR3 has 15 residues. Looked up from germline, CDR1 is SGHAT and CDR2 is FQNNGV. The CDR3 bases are TGTGCCAGCAGTTCTCCAGGGGAGTGGGGAAACACCATATATTTT. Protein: CASSSPGEWGNTIYF. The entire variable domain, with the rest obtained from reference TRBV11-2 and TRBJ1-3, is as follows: EAGVAQSPRYKIIEKRQSVAFWCNPISGHATLYWYQQILGQGPKLLIQFQNNGVVDDSQLPKDRFSAERLKGVDSTLKIQPAKLEDSAVYLCASSSPGEWGNTIYFGEGSWLTVV.

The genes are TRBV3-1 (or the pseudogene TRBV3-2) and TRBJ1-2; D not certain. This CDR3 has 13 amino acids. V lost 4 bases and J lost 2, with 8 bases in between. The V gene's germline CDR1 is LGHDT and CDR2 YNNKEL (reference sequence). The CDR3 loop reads CASSPQANYGYTF. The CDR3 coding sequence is TGTGCCAGCAGCCCTCAGGCCAACTATGGCTACACCTTC.

CDR3: CATLRTGSSAGELFF. CDR3 in DNA: TGTGCCACCCTAAGGACAGGGTCTAGCGCCGGGGAGCTGTTTTTT. This sequence joins TRBV2 and TRBJ2-2, with 8 positions matching TRBD1. The V gene's germline CDR1 is SNHLY and CDR2 FYNNEI. Losses at the gene ends were 10 bases for V and 6 bases for J; bases not matched to a gene: 13. CDR3 size: 15 residues.

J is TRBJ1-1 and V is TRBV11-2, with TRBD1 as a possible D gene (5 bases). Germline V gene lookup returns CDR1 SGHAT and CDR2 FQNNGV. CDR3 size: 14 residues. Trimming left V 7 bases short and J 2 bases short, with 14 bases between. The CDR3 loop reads CASTHLGLNTEAFF. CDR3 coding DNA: TGTGCCAGCACCCATCTGGGGCTCAACACTGAAGCTTTCTTT.

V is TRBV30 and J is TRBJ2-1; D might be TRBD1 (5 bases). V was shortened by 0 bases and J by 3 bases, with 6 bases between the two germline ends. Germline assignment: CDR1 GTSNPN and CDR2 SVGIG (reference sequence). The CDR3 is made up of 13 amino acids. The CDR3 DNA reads TGTGCCTGGAGTGTAGGGGTCTACAATGAGCAGTTCTTC. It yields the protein CAWSVGVYNEQFF. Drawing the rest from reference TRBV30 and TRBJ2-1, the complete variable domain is SQTIHQWPATLVQPVGSPLSLECTVEGTSNPNLYWYRQAAGRGLQLLFYSVGIGQISSEVPQNLSASRPQDRQFILSSKKLLLSDSGFYLCAWSVGVYNEQFFGPGTRLTVL.

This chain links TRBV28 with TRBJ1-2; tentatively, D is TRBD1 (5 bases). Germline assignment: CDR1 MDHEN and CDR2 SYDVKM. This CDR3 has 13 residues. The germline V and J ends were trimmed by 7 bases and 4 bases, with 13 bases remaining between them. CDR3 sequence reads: CASTPTGVYGYTF. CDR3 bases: TGTGCCAGCACCCCCACGGGGGTCTATGGCTACACCTTC.

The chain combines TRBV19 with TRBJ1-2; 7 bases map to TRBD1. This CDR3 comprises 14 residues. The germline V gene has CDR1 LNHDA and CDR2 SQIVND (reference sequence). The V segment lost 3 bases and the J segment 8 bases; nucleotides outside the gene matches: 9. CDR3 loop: CASSMTGPLTGYTF. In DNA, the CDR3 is TGTGCCAGTAGTATGACAGGGCCCTTAACGGGCTACACCTTC.

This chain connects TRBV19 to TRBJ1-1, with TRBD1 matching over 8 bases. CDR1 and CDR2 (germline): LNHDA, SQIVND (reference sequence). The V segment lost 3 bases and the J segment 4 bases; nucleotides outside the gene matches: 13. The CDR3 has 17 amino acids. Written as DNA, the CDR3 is TGTGCCAGTAGTATTAGGTGGGGGCAGGGGGCAAGCACTGAAGCTTTCTTT. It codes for CASSIRWGQGASTEAFF.

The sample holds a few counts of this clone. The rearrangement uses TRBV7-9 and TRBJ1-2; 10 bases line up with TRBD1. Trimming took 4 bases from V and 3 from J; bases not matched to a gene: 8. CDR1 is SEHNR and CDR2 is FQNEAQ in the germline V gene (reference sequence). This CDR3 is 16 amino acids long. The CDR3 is CASSYLTGGAHYGYTF. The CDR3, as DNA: TGTGCCAGCAGCTACCTGACAGGGGGCGCGCACTATGGCTACACCTTC.

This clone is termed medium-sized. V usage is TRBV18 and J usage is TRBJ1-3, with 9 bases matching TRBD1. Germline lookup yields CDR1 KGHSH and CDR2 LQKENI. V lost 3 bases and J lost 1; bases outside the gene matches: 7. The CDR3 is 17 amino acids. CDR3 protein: CASSPQTGQGSGNTIYF. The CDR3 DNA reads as TGTGCCAGCTCACCGCAAACGGGACAGGGATCTGGAAACACCATATATTTT.

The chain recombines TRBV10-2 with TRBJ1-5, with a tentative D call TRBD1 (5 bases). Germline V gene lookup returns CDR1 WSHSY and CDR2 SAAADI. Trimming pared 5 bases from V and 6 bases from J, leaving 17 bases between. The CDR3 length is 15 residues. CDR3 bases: TGCGCCAGCAGTTTCACCGGGGGTGTGGGTCAGCCCCAGCATTTT. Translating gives CASSFTGGVGQPQHF.